This record covers a single T cell receptor (beta chain). As yet, its antigen is unknown. These data belong to a study of cytomegalovirus exposure and HLA in healthy donors. Across the whole study: Among the approximately 420 donors who were genotyped, approximately 76% fell in the genetic ancestry cluster that is associated with self-reported Caucasian donors. Study-level points and caveats: Most of the TCR beta V segments (in an earlier analysis) were productive either about 87% or about 30% of the time.

PCR involved 60 Vbeta and 13 Jbeta primers. The table came from immunoSEQ multiplex PCR; TCRdb's copy has only in-frame clones and leaves some out. Of 200,000 to 250,000 clones in the sample, roughly 90% were seen once. Trimming stripped 0 bases from V and 9 bases from J, with 15 bases between. This CDR3 is built from 14 residues. In germline, CDR1 is SGHNT, CDR2 YYREEE (reference sequence). The V call is TRBV5-4, the J call TRBJ1-1; D call uncertain. Sequencing was done on a sample of PBMCs. The clonotype originates from a woman under 30 in good health and CMV-seronegative. The CDR3 is CASSLVDGRSKAFF. The CDR3 nucleotides are TGTGCCAGCAGCTTGGTTGATGGAAGGAGTAAAGCTTTCTTT.